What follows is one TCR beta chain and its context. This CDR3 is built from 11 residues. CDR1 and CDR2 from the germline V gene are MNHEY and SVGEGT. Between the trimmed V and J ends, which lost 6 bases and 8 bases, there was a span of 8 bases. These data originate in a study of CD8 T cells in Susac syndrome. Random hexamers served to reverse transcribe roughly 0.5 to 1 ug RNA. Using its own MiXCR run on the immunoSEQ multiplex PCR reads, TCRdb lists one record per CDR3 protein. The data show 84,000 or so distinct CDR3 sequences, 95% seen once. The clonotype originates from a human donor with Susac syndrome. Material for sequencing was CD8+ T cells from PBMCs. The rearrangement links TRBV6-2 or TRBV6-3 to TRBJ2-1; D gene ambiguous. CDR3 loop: CASRTGHEQFF. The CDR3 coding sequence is TGTGCCAGCAGGACCGGGCATGAGCAGTTCTTC.